This T cell receptor beta chain is from a study of control samples from healthy donors and cancer patients. The CDR3 spans 15 residues. The V segment lost 6 bases and the J segment 5 bases; nucleotides outside the gene matches: 9. Per germline, CDR1 MNHEY and CDR2 SVGEGT. Sequencing was performed with immunoSEQ multiplex PCR; in TCRdb, only in-frame clones are kept and a portion is missing. Here the sample spans about 180,000 clones, around nine tenths being singletons. The source is a man under 40 in good health. This sequence joins TRBV6-2 or TRBV6-3 and TRBJ2-1, with 8 positions matching TRBD2. The sequenced sample was blood. The CDR3 is CASSPIAGGHNEQFF. CDR3 bases: TGTGCCAGCAGCCCAATCGCGGGAGGCCACAATGAGCAGTTCTTC.